The clone carrying this T cell receptor (beta chain) has more than one count but fewer than ten. The protocol was immunoSEQ multiplex PCR, while the TCRdb copy is restricted to in-frame clones and leaves out a portion. Of about 63,000 clones in the sample, 70% to 90% were seen once. This sample is drawn from a study of cytomegalovirus exposure and HLA in healthy donors. What was sequenced was PBMCs. The receptor comes from a woman aged 18-35 years in good health and CMV-seronegative.

This CDR3 is CASSSSGTVKETQYF. In DNA, the CDR3 is TGTGCCAGCAGTTCCTCCGGGACAGTAAAAGAGACCCAGTACTTC. The rearrangement joins TRBV28 to TRBJ2-5, with TRBD1 matching 7 bases. Trimming took 4 bases from V and 3 from J; bases not matched to a gene: 8. Germline CDR1 reads MDHEN; CDR2 reads SYDVKM. This CDR3 has 15 residues.